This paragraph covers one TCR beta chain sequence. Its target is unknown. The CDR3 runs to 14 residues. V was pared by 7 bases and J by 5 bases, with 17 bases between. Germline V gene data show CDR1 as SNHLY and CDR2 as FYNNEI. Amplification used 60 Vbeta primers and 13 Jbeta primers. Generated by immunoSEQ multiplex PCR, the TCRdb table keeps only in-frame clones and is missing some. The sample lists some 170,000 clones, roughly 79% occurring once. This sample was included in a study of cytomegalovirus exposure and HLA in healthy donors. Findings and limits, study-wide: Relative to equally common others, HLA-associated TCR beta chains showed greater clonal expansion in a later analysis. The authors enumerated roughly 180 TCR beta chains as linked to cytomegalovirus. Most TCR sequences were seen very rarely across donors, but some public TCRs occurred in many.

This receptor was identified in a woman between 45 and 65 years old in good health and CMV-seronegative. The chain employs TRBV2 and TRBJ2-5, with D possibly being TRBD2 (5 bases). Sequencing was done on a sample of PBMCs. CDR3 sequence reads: CASTKGIPGETQYF. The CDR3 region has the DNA TGTGCCAGCACGAAGGGAATCCCGGGGGAGACCCAGTACTTC.